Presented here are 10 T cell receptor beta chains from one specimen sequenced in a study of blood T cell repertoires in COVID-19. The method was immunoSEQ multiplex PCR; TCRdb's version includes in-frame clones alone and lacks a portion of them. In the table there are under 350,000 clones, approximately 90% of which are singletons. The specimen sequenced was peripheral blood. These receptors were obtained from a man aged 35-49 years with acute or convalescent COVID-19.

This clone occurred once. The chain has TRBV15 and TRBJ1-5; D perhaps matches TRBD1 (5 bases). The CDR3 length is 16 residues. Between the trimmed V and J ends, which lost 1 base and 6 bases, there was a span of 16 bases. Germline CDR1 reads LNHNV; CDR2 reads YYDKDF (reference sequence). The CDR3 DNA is TGTGCCACCAGCAGAGCAGACAGAGTCGTGGGTCAGCCCCAGCATTTT. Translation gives CATSRADRVVGQPQHF. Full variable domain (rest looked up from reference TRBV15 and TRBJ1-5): DAMVIQNPRYQVTQFGKPVTLSCSQTLNHNVMYWYQQKSSQAPKLLFHYYDKDFNNEADTPDNFQSRRPNTSFCFLDIRSPGLGDTAMYLCATSRADRVVGQPQHFGDGTRLSIL.

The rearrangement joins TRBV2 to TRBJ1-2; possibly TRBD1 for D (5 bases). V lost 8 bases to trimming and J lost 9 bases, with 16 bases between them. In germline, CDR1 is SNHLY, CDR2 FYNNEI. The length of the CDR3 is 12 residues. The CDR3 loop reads CASSNGGERYTF. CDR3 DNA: TGTGCCAGCTCGAACGGAGGGGAACGCTACACCTTC.

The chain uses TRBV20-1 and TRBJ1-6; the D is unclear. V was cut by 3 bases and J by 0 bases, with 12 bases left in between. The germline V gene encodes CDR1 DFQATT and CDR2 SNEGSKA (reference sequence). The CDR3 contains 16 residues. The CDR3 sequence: CSASSQSYSYNSPLHF. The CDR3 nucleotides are TGCAGTGCTAGTTCACAGAGCTACTCCTATAATTCACCCCTCCACTTT.

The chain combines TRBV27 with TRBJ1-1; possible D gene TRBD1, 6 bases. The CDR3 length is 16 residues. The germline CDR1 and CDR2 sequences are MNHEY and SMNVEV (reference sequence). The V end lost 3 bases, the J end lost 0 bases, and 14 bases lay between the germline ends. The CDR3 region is CASSLWGTTMNTEAFF. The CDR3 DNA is TGTGCCAGCAGTTTGTGGGGGACAACTATGAACACTGAAGCTTTCTTT.

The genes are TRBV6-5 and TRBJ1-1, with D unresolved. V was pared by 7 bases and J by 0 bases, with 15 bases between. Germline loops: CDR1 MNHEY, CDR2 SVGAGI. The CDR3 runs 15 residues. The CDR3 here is CASTQRVNVNTEAFF. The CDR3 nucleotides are TGTGCCAGCACCCAGCGGGTGAATGTGAACACTGAAGCTTTCTTT.

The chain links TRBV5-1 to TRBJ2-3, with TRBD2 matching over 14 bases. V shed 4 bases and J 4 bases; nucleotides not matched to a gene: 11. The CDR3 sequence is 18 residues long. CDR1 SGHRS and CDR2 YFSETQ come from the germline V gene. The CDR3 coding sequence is TGCGCCAGCAGCCGAAGACTAGCGGGGGGGCTCGGGGCAGATACGCAGTATTTT. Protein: CASSRRLAGGLGADTQYF.

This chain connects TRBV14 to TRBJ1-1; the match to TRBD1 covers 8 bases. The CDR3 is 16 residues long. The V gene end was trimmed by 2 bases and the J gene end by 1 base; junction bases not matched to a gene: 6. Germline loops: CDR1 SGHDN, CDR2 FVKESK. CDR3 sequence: CASSQRIGQGNTEAFF. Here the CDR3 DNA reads TGTGCCAGCAGCCAACGAATAGGACAGGGGAACACTGAAGCTTTCTTT.

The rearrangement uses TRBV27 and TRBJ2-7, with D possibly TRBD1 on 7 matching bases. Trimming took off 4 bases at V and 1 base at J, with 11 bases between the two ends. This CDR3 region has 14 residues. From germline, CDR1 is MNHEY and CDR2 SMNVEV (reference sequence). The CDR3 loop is CASSSGDSSYEQYF. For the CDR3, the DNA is TGTGCCAGCAGTTCGGGGGACAGTTCCTACGAGCAGTACTTC.

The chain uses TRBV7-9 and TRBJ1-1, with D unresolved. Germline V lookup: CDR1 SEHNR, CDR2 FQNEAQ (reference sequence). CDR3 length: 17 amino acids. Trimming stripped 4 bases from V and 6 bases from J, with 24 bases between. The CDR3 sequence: CASSSRGSRSVGAEAFF. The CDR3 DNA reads TGTGCCAGCAGCTCTCGGGGATCCCGGAGCGTCGGTGCTGAAGCTTTCTTT.

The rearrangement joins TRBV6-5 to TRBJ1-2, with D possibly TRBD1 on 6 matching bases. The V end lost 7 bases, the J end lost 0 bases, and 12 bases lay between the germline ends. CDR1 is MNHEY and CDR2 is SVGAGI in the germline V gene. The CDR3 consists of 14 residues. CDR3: CASTVGGANYGYTF. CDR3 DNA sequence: TGTGCCAGCACCGTAGGGGGAGCTAACTATGGCTACACCTTC.